This TCR beta chain is drawn from a study of Ad26.COV2.S vaccination and SARS-CoV-2 variants. Study-level information: Each vaccinee took Ad26.COV2.S intramuscularly, once or twice 56 days apart.

Clones were read by immunoSEQ multiplex PCR, and TCRdb kept only the in-frame ones, dropping some. The top ten clones hold roughly 1.5% of a sample with hundreds of thousands of clones, about 89% of them seen once. Germline CDR1 is ENHRY and CDR2 is SYGVKD. V was pared by 0 bases and J by 5 bases, with 9 bases between. The CDR3 totals 14 residues. Comment on this clone: Its antigen remains unknown.

Noted treatment: some 20 received Ad26.COV2.S at low or high dose, single or two shots; several received placebo; per-sample allocation not given. Samples came from day 63 after the first vaccine or placebo injection. Study results and limitations: Participants given vaccine showed non-spike TCR breadth similar to that of placebo recipients.

This material consisted of peripheral blood, taken in a trial of Ad26.COV2.S vaccine versus placebo. This sequence was found in a person between 18 and 65 years old who received the Ad26.COV2.S COVID-19 vaccine or a placebo. The V call is TRBV10-3, the J call TRBJ2-3; no clear D. In DNA form, the CDR3 reads TGTGCCATCAGTGAGTCCGGACCGGTAGATACGCAGTATTTT. It encodes CAISESGPVDTQYF.